Included here is one T cell receptor (beta chain) sequence, with context. Its antigen is unknown. The donors belonged to the approximately 120-subject validation cohort, separate from the roughly 710-subject first cohort. The data originate from a study of cytomegalovirus exposure and HLA in healthy donors. The protocol was immunoSEQ multiplex PCR, while the TCRdb copy is restricted to in-frame clones and leaves out a portion. The sample includes some 190,000 clones, about 84% of them seen just once. Study-level findings and limits: Rarity held for most TCR sequences, but there were some public TCRs that occurred in many donors. Some TCR beta chains (roughly 160 of them) were listed as cytomegalovirus-associated. Cytomegalovirus status was reportedly diagnosed by the classifier with high sensitivity and specificity.

Germline-derived CDR1 and CDR2 are KGHSH and LQKENI. The CDR3 loop spans 15 amino acids. Trimming at V came to 3 bases and at J to 7 bases, leaving 7 bases not matched to a gene. The material sequenced was PBMCs. The sequence was obtained from a woman between 18 and 29 years old in good health and CMV-seronegative. The chain uses TRBV18 and TRBJ2-1; TRBD1 matches 9 bases. CDR3 coding DNA: TGTGCCAGCTCACCTCGACAGGGGGATAGGAATGAGCAGTTCTTC. Its protein product is CASSPRQGDRNEQFF.